This entry features one T cell receptor beta chain sequence. Antigen specificity is unknown. This specimen belongs to a study of metastatic and nonmetastatic thyroid tumors. Whole-study context: Repertoires from blood and tumor or nodule tissue of malignant and benign thyroid patients were compared.

There were no patients who had received any treatment before thyroid surgery. Findings and caveats of the study: Significantly greater TCR beta diversity was reportedly found in malignant thyroid tumors than in benign nodules (in blood and tumor).

Germline-derived CDR1 and CDR2 are KGHSH and LQKENI. The CDR3 covers 14 residues. V was pared by 3 bases and J by 5 bases, with 7 bases of the junction left unmatched. TCRdb reanalyzed the PCR reads via MiXCR. Of approximately 20,000 clones listed, approximately 25% are singletons. The chain couples TRBV18 to TRBJ2-7; the match to TRBD1 covers 7 bases. The specimen sequenced was blood. The clonotype comes from a male donor with papillary thyroid cancer or a benign thyroid nodule (not recorded which). Some clones in this sample may be carry-over from other donors' samples. Here the CDR3 reads CASSPSTGSDEQYF. The CDR3 nucleotides read TGTGCCAGCTCACCTTCGACAGGGTCCGACGAGCAGTACTTC. The full variable domain, with the rest looked up from reference TRBV18 and TRBJ2-7, is NAGVMQNPRHLVRRRGQEARLRCSPMKGHSHVYWYRQLPEEGLKFMVYLQKENIIDESGMPKERFSAEFPKEGPSILRIQQVVRGDSAAYFCASSPSTGSDEQYFGPGTRLTVT.